This paragraph covers one T cell receptor beta chain sequence. What it binds is not known. The data originate from a study of OX40 agonist ivuxolimab in advanced cancers. Study information: Patients' therapy was ivuxolimab, an antibody that acts as an agonist of OX40 (CD134). Dose-escalation patients suffered from hepatocellular carcinoma, melanoma, renal cell or head and neck cancer. Study-level results: The CD4+ and CD8+ T cells in the blood had expanded clonally by week 6 at 0.1 to 3.0 mg/kg.

Deletions cut 5 bases from V and 8 bases from J, with 7 bases between. Germline V gene data show CDR1 as SGHAT and CDR2 as FQNNGV. This CDR3 has 12 residues. Profiling relied on immunoSEQ multiplex PCR, and the TCRdb table lists in-frame clones only, not all of them. The table has 15,000 to 20,000 clones, 87% seen once. The rearrangement joins TRBV11-2 to TRBJ1-6; D unclear. The clonotype originates from an adult with an advanced solid tumor such as melanoma, head and neck, liver or kidney cancer. The starting material was CD4+ or CD8+ T cells sorted from blood, obtained in a trial of the OX40 agonist ivuxolimab. This CDR3 reads CASSLWDSPLHF. CDR3 nucleotide sequence: TGTGCCAGCAGCCTGTGGGATTCACCCCTCCACTTT.